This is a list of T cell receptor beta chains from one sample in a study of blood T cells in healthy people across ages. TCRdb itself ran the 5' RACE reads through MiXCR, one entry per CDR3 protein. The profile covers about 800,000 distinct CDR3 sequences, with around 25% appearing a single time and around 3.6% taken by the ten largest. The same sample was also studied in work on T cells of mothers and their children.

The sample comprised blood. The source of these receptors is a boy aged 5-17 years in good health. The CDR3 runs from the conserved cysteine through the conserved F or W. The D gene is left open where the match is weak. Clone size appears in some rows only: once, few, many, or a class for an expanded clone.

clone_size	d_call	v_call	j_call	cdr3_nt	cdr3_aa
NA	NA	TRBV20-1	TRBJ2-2	TGCAGTGCTGTGGGACACACCGGGGAGCTGTTTTTT	CSAVGHTGELFF
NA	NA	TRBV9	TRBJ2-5	TGTGCCAGCAGCGTAGGAGGGGCCGAAGAGACCCAGTACTTC	CASSVGGAEETQYF
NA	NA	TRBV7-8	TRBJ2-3	TGTGCCAGCAGCTTAGCGTTGCCGGGAGCCCCAGATACGCAGTATTTT	CASSLALPGAPDTQYF
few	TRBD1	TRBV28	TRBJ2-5	TGTGCCAGCAGTTCTCCGGGACAGGGATTTCAAGAGACCCAGTACTTC	CASSSPGQGFQETQYF
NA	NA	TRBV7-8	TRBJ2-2	TGTGCCAGCAGCCCCGACAGGGAGGCGCGCGGGGAGCTGTTTTTT	CASSPDREARGELFF
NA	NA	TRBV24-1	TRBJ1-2	TGTGCCACCAGTGATTTGCGGGGCGATGGCTACACCTTC	CATSDLRGDGYTF
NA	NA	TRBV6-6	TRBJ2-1	TGTGCCAGCAGTTACACTGAGGAACCTCGCAATGAGCAGTTCTTC	CASSYTEEPRNEQFF
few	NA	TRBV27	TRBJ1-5	TGTGCCAGCAGTTTGGGACTCTATCAGCCCCAGCATTTT	CASSLGLYQPQHF
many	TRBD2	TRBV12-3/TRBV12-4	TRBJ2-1	TGTGCCAGCAGTTGGATAGGACTAGCGAATGAGCAGTTCTTC	CASSWIGLANEQFF
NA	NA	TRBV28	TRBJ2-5	TGTGCCAGCAGTCCTCGGATGGAGGAGACCCAGTACTTC	CASSPRMEETQYF
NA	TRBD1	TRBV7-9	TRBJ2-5	TGTGCCAGCAGCCAAGCCCCGGACAGGGAGAGGGAGACCCAGTACTTC	CASSQAPDRERETQYF
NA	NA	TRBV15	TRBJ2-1	TGTGCCACCAGCAGAGACAGGAAGGTGGGCGGGACCCACAATGTTGGGCAGTTCTTC	CATSRDRKVGGTHNVGQFF
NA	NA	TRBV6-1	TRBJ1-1	TGTGCCAGCAGGGTCTTGGGAGGCACTGAAGCTTTCTTT	CASRVLGGTEAFF
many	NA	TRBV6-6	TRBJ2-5	TGTGCCAGCAGTTACCTGCAGCGTGAGTGGACGGAGACCCAGTACTTC	CASSYLQREWTETQYF
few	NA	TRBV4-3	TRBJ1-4	TGCGCCAGCAGCGACGGCCGTGCAACTAATGAAAAACTGTTTTTT	CASSDGRATNEKLFF
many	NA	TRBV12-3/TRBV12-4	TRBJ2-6	TGTGCCAGCAGTTTTCTGATCTCTGGGGCCAACGTCCTGACTTTC	CASSFLISGANVLTF
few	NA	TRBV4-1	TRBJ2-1	TGCGCCAGCAGCCACCTGTCGCAGGGGTTAAGTTGGAATGAGCAGTTCTTC	CASSHLSQGLSWNEQFF
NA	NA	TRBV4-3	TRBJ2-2	TGCGCCAGCAGCCAGGGGTATCGCGCCGGGGAGCTGTTTTTT	CASSQGYRAGELFF
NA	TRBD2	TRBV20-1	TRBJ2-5	TGCAGTGCTACCGTGTATGGAAGCGGGGGGGCCACGGAGACCCAGTACTTC	CSATVYGSGGATETQYF
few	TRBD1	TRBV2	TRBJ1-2	TGTGCCAGCGGTAGACAGGGGTCTAACTATGGCTACACCTTC	CASGRQGSNYGYTF
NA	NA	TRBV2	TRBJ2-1	TGTGCCAGCAAGCGAGGGCGAGACAATGAGCAGTTCTTC	CASKRGRDNEQFF
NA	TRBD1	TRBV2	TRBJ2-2	TGTGCCAGCAGGGCAGGGGGAGCCTTTCGGACCGGGGAGCAGTTTTTT	CASRAGGAFRTGEQFF
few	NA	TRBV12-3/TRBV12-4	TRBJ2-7	TGTGCCAGCAGTCCGGTTTTTATCTCCTACGAGCAGTACTTC	CASSPVFISYEQYF
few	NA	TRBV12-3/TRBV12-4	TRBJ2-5	TGTGCCGGCAGCCCGACAGGATTCCAAGAGACCCAGTACTTC	CAGSPTGFQETQYF
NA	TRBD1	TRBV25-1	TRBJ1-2	TGTGCCAGCAGTAGACAGGGACTAAGGAGCTACACCTTC	CASSRQGLRSYTF
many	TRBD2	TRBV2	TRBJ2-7	TGTGCCAGCAGTGAGACTAGCGGGAGTGCCTACGAGCAGTACTTC	CASSETSGSAYEQYF